Below, 26 T cell receptor beta chains from the same sample are listed, as sequenced in a study of graft-versus-host responses after intestinal transplantation. Libraries were prepared by immunoSEQ multiplex PCR; TCRdb keeps only in-frame clonotypes and omits some of them. The sample consists of just under 55,000 clones, under 95% of them appearing once. Here the sequenced sample was PBMCs, taken 650 to 680 days after intestinal transplant. The receptor source for this set is a human patient who received an intestinal transplant, so some T cells may come from the graft donor.

The gene calls are TRBV4-1 and TRBJ1-4; TRBD1 aligns across 9 bases. This CDR3 is 15 amino acids long. Trimming at V came to 4 bases and at J to 6 bases, leaving 6 bases not matched to a gene. Germline V gene lookup returns CDR1 MGHRA and CDR2 YSYEKL. In DNA form, the CDR3 reads TGCGCCAGCAGCCTCGGACAGGGGAGGGATGAAAAACTGTTTTTT. Its translation: CASSLGQGRDEKLFF.

V gene TRBV18 combines with J gene TRBJ2-7; D may be TRBD2 (5 bases). This CDR3 comprises 13 residues. V gave up 5 bases and J gave up 3 bases, with 11 bases separating them. The V gene's germline CDR1 is KGHSH and CDR2 LQKENI. CDR3 sequence: CASSWTGNYEQYF. CDR3 sequence (DNA): TGTGCCAGCTCATGGACCGGGAACTACGAGCAGTACTTC.

The rearrangement links TRBV19 to TRBJ1-1; D is uncertain. The germline V and J ends were trimmed by 8 bases and 0 bases, with 10 bases remaining between them. This CDR3 comprises 13 residues. CDR1 and CDR2 (germline): LNHDA, SQIVND (reference sequence). The CDR3, as DNA: TGTGCCAGTGGGATCTCCATGAACACTGAAGCTTTCTTT. Translated: CASGISMNTEAFF.

The CDR3 DNA is TGCGCCAGCAGCTTGGGACACAGCGTGGGGAACACTGAAGCTTTCTTT. Its translation is CASSLGHSVGNTEAFF. The chain combines TRBV5-1 with TRBJ1-1; D not resolved. The ends were cut back, 0 bases at V and 1 base at J, with 13 bases in the middle. CDR3 length: 16 amino acids. Germline CDR1 and CDR2: SGHRS and YFSETQ.

The J gene is TRBJ2-5, the V gene TRBV11-2; D possibly corresponds to TRBD2 (5 bases). The V end lost 3 bases, the J end lost 5 bases, and 7 bases lay between the germline ends. There are 12 residues in the CDR3. Germline assignment: CDR1 SGHAT and CDR2 FQNNGV. CDR3 protein: CASSFRGETQYF. CDR3 in DNA: TGTGCCAGCAGCTTCCGCGGGGAGACCCAGTACTTC.

This chain joins TRBV5-1 and TRBJ1-2; D is ambiguous. The V gene lost 4 bases and the J gene lost 8 bases, with 15 bases spanning the gap. The length of the CDR3 is 13 residues. CDR1 SGHRS and CDR2 YFSETQ come from the germline V gene. CDR3 in DNA: TGCGCCAGCAGCACTGAGTTACTCGGCGGCTACACCTTC. Its translation is CASSTELLGGYTF. The variable domain in full, completed from reference TRBV5-1 and TRBJ1-2, reads KAGVTQTPRYLIKTRGQQVTLSCSPISGHRSVSWYQQTPGQGLQFLFEYFSETQRNKGNFPGRFSGRQFSNSRSEMNVSTLELGDSALYLCASSTELLGGYTFGSGTRLTVV.

This chain joins TRBV7-9 and TRBJ2-5; TRBD2 matches 14 bases. This CDR3 has 16 amino acids. Per germline, CDR1 SEHNR and CDR2 FQNEAQ (reference sequence). The J segment lost 4 bases and the V segment lost 5 bases, leaving 6 bases of the junction unmatched. Here the CDR3 DNA reads TGTGCCAGCAGCCTTGGACTAGCGGGGGGTGGAGAGACCCAGTACTTC. Translation gives CASSLGLAGGGETQYF.

V and J are TRBV7-9 and TRBJ2-5, with D perhaps being TRBD1 or TRBD2 (5 bases each). Germline CDR1 reads SEHNR; CDR2 reads FQNEAQ (reference sequence). The CDR3 totals 16 residues. V was pared by 5 bases and J by 2 bases, with 18 bases between. In DNA form, the CDR3 reads TGTGCCAGCAGCCTAGACGGGACCACGTTTCAAGAGACCCAGTACTTC. This codes for CASSLDGTTFQETQYF.

The rearrangement links TRBV5-1 to TRBJ1-2; D is possibly TRBD1 (5 bases). Between the trimmed V and J ends, which lost 0 bases and 4 bases, there was a span of 7 bases. The CDR3 contains 13 residues. The germline CDR1 and CDR2 sequences are SGHRS and YFSETQ. CDR3 bases: TGCGCCAGCAGCTTGGGCGGGGGCTATGGCTACACCTTC. It codes for CASSLGGGYGYTF.

The chain carries TRBV11-1 and TRBJ1-6; 7 bases agree with TRBD1. The CDR3 is made up of 17 amino acids. Trimming removed 5 bases from V and 6 bases from J; junction bases left unmatched: 13. Per the germline V gene, CDR1 is SGHAT and CDR2 is FQDESV (reference sequence). The CDR3 sequence: CASSPRRGGMTNSPLHF. The CDR3 region has the DNA TGTGCCAGCAGCCCGAGGAGAGGGGGCATGACTAATTCACCCCTCCACTTT. The full variable domain, completed using reference TRBV11-1 and TRBJ1-6, is EAEVAQSPRYKITEKSQAVAFWCDPISGHATLYWYRQILGQGPELLVQFQDESVVDDSQLPKDRFSAERLKGVDSTLKIQPAELGDSAMYLCASSPRRGGMTNSPLHFGNGTRLTVT.

This chain uses TRBV5-8 with TRBJ2-5, with TRBD2 matching over 11 bases. Germline CDR1 and CDR2: SGHTS and YDEGEE. J was trimmed by 0 bases and V by 0 bases; bases with no gene match: 7. The CDR3 totals 18 residues. The CDR3 sequence is CASSLGLAGGRNQETQYF. The CDR3 nucleotides read TGTGCCAGCAGCTTGGGTCTAGCGGGGGGACGGAACCAAGAGACCCAGTACTTC. The entire variable domain, with the rest obtained from reference TRBV5-8 and TRBJ2-5, is as follows: EAGVTQSPTHLIKTRGQQATLRCSPISGHTSVYWYQQALGLGLQFLLWYDEGEERNRGNFPPRFSGRQFPNYSSELNVNALELEDSALYLCASSLGLAGGRNQETQYFGPGTRLLVL.

V is TRBV4-1 and J is TRBJ1-6; 9 bases are shared with TRBD1. The CDR3 covers 18 residues. V shed 4 bases, J shed 10 bases, and the junction held 17 bases outside the gene matches. CDR1 MGHRA and CDR2 YSYEKL come from the germline V gene. The CDR3 coding sequence is TGCGCCAGCAGCCTAGGATCGTTCGGGGGACAGGGTGGATCACCCCTCCACTTT. As protein: CASSLGSFGGQGGSPLHF.

This clone has a handful of counts. V is TRBV11-3 and J is TRBJ2-1; D gene unclear. Germline V CDR1 and CDR2: SGHNT, YENEEA. The CDR3 is 14 residues long. V lost 0 bases, J lost 9 bases, and 12 bases lay in between. DNA for the CDR3: TGTGCCAGCAGCTTAGAAGATAGTAAGCTTGAGCAGTTCTTC. It is translated as CASSLEDSKLEQFF.

The V and J genes are TRBV15 and TRBJ1-2; unclear D gene. Germline values: CDR1 LNHNV, CDR2 YYDKDF (reference sequence). Deletions cut 5 bases from V and 4 bases from J, with 11 bases between. CDR3 length equals 13 residues. The DNA of the CDR3 is TGTGCCACCAGCGTACGATCCCGCTATGGCTACACCTTC. It translates to CATSVRSRYGYTF.

The gene calls are TRBV14 and TRBJ2-7; TRBD2 aligns across 11 bases. Germline V gives CDR1 SGHDN, CDR2 FVKESK. V lost 3 bases, J lost 2 bases, and 3 bases stayed unmatched. The length of the CDR3 is 15 residues. CDR3 nucleotides: TGTGCCAGCAGCCATCTAGCGGGGGGTGCCTACGAGCAGTACTTC. Protein: CASSHLAGGAYEQYF. Full variable domain (outside the CDR3, taken from reference TRBV14 and TRBJ2-7): EAGVTQFPSHSVIEKGQTVTLRCDPISGHDNLYWYRRVMGKEIKFLLHFVKESKQDESGMPNNRFLAERTGGTYSTLKVQPAELEDSGVYFCASSHLAGGAYEQYFGPGTRLTVT.

This clone was recorded once. The rearrangement joins TRBV9 to TRBJ1-1; D is unresolved. In germline, CDR1 is SGDLS, CDR2 YYNGEE. This CDR3 comprises 13 residues. Trimming took off 1 base at V and 7 bases at J, with 11 bases between the two ends. In DNA form, the CDR3 reads TGTGCCAGCAGCGTAACCATGGCAGGTGAAGCTTTCTTT. This encodes CASSVTMAGEAFF. Together with reference TRBV9 and TRBJ1-1, the CDR3 gives the full variable domain: DSGVTQTPKHLITATGQRVTLRCSPRSGDLSVYWYQQSLDQGLQFLIQYYNGEERAKGNILERFSAQQFPDLHSELNLSSLELGDSALYFCASSVTMAGEAFFGQGTRLTVV.

The count of this clone is one. DNA for the CDR3: TGTGCCAGCAGTGATGACAGGGTAGGGAGCTATGGCTACACCTTC. Protein: CASSDDRVGSYGYTF. The rearrangement uses TRBV2 and TRBJ1-2, with 7 bases fitting TRBD1. J was trimmed by 4 bases and V by 3 bases; bases with no gene match: 8. This CDR3 region has 15 residues. Germline CDR1 SNHLY, CDR2 FYNNEI.

The gene calls are TRBV6-1 and TRBJ2-7, with 7 bases that match TRBD2. Losses at the gene ends were 7 bases for V and 3 bases for J; bases not matched to a gene: 6. The CDR3 is made up of 13 amino acids. The germline CDR1 and CDR2 sequences are MNHNS and SASEGT. The CDR3 DNA follows: TGTGCCAGCACGCGGGAGAAACACTACGAGCAGTACTTC. Translated, it gives CASTREKHYEQYF.

The J gene is TRBJ2-3, the V gene TRBV6-5; TRBD2 aligns across 11 bases. Trimming removed 0 bases from V and 5 bases from J; junction bases left unmatched: 4. Germline values: CDR1 MNHEY, CDR2 SVGAGI. The CDR3 spans 16 residues. This CDR3 is CASSYSSGGAGDTQYF. The CDR3 DNA reads as TGTGCCAGCAGTTACTCTAGCGGGGGGGCCGGAGATACGCAGTATTTT.

The gene calls are TRBV7-9 and TRBJ1-3; D might be TRBD1 (5 bases). Per the germline V gene, CDR1 is SEHNR and CDR2 is FQNEAQ (reference sequence). This CDR3 is 16 amino acids long. The ends were cut back, 3 bases at V and 0 bases at J, with 12 bases in the middle. CDR3 in amino acids: CASSLTASSSGNTIYF. As DNA, the CDR3 is TGTGCCAGCAGCTTGACAGCCTCGAGCTCTGGAAACACCATATATTTT.

The chain is built from TRBV10-1 and TRBJ2-7; no definite D call. V lost 2 bases and J lost 6, with 11 bases in between. Germline-derived CDR1 and CDR2 are WNHNN and SYGVQD (reference sequence). This CDR3 region has 13 residues. The CDR3 here is CASSEQGPSEQYF. CDR3 coding DNA: TGCGCCAGCAGTGAGCAAGGCCCCTCCGAGCAGTACTTC.

The rearrangement joins TRBV4-1 to TRBJ2-3; either TRBD1 or TRBD2 may supply D (6 bases each). Trimming stripped 4 bases from V and 1 base from J, with 9 bases between. The CDR3 extends over 14 amino acids. From germline, CDR1 is MGHRA and CDR2 YSYEKL. CDR3 sequence (DNA): TGCGCCAGCAGCCGGGGGGCGGGCACAGATACGCAGTATTTT. It codes for CASSRGAGTDTQYF.

This chain uses TRBV19 with TRBJ2-2; 7 positions agree with TRBD1. The CDR3 has 15 amino acids. With 0 bases clipped from V and 6 bases from J, the junction kept 4 bases outside the gene matches. Germline lookup yields CDR1 LNHDA and CDR2 SQIVND (reference sequence). CDR3 sequence reads: CASSIETGRPGELFF. For the CDR3, the DNA is TGTGCCAGTAGTATAGAGACAGGGCGGCCCGGGGAGCTGTTTTTT.

The J gene is TRBJ2-1, the V gene TRBV2, with 7 nucleotides matching TRBD1. Germline CDR1 is SNHLY and CDR2 is FYNNEI. This CDR3 is built from 14 residues. Trimming took 3 bases from V and 9 from J; bases not matched to a gene: 8. In nucleotides, the CDR3 is TGTGCCAGCAGTGATTCCACAGGGGTGGGTGAGCAGTTCTTC. This translates into CASSDSTGVGEQFF.

The CDR3 sequence: CASSPNSGEQYF. In nucleotides, the CDR3 is TGTGCCAGCAGCCCAAATTCTGGCGAGCAGTACTTC. This rearrangement joins TRBV11-1 to TRBJ2-7; no firm D call. The CDR3 sequence is 12 residues long. With 5 bases removed from V and 6 bases from J, the gap between germline ends came to 11 bases. Per the germline V gene, CDR1 is SGHAT and CDR2 is FQDESV (reference sequence). Combining the CDR3 with reference TRBV11-1 and TRBJ2-7 gives the whole variable domain EAEVAQSPRYKITEKSQAVAFWCDPISGHATLYWYRQILGQGPELLVQFQDESVVDDSQLPKDRFSAERLKGVDSTLKIQPAELGDSAMYLCASSPNSGEQYFGPGTRLTVT.

Only one count was recorded for this clone. V gene TRBV7-2 combines with J gene TRBJ2-3; D remains unclear. Trimming left V 1 base short and J 0 bases short, with 8 bases between. Germline V gives CDR1 SGHTA, CDR2 FQGNSA. The CDR3 has 15 amino acids. The CDR3: CASSLGSTSTDTQYF. In DNA form, the CDR3 reads TGTGCCAGCAGCTTAGGGTCCACTAGCACAGATACGCAGTATTTT.